Listed below are T cell receptor beta chains from one sample, sequenced in a study of identical twins' blood T cells. TCRdb ran MiXCR on the 5' RACE reads and lists one entry per CDR3 protein. The repertoire holds hundreds of thousands of distinct CDR3 sequences, with 28% as singletons. Sequencing was performed on PBMCs. Receptors were obtained from a woman aged 18-49 years in good health. Each CDR3 is given with its conserved first and last residue. The D gene is left open where the match is weak. Size is stated for part of the rows, as once, few or many counts, or as a class when the clone is expanded.

v_call	j_call	clone_size	d_call	cdr3_aa	cdr3_nt
TRBV6-6	TRBJ1-1	-	-	CASRVVEALF	TGTGCCAGCAGGGTAGTTGAAGCTCTCTTT
TRBV27	TRBJ2-2	-	-	CASTSIGAGGELFF	TGTGCCAGCACGTCGATTGGGGCCGGCGGGGAGCTGTTTTTT
TRBV20-1	TRBJ2-1	-	-	CSAREGDNEQFF	TGCAGTGCTAGAGAAGGGGACAATGAGCAGTTCTTC
TRBV6-5	TRBJ2-1	few	-	CASGVRRNEQFF	TGTGCCAGCGGGGTAAGGCGGAATGAGCAGTTCTTC
TRBV20-1	TRBJ1-1	-	-	CSARDGGAIEAFF	TGCAGTGCTAGAGATGGGGGGGCTATTGAAGCTTTCTTT
TRBV27	TRBJ2-2	-	-	CASSYRQTTGELFF	TGTGCCAGCAGTTACCGACAGACCACCGGGGAGCTGTTTTTT
TRBV7-8	TRBJ1-1	-	-	CASSLVRGGVDGTEAFF	TGTGCCAGCAGCTTAGTCCGGGGGGGCGTCGATGGAACTGAAGCTTTCTTT
TRBV13	TRBJ1-6	few	-	CASSLISYNSPLHF	TGTGCCAGCAGCTTAATAAGCTATAATTCACCCCTCCACTTT
TRBV20-1	TRBJ1-1	-	-	CSAREPSGTEAFF	TGCAGTGCTAGAGAGCCGTCAGGCACTGAAGCTTTCTTT
TRBV6-6	TRBJ1-2	-	-	CASSMGSGAVNYGYTF	TGTGCCAGCAGTATGGGCTCAGGGGCGGTTAACTATGGCTACACCTTC
TRBV7-9	TRBJ2-7	-	TRBD1	CASRQTGGNSYEQYF	TGTGCCAGCAGACAAACAGGGGGGAACTCCTACGAGCAGTACTTC
TRBV14	TRBJ1-4	-	-	CASSRGANEKLFF	TGTGCCAGCAGCCGTGGAGCAAATGAAAAACTGTTTTTT
TRBV4-1	TRBJ2-2	once	TRBD1	CASTTMAGTGTGELFF	TGCGCCAGCACCACAATGGCTGGGACAGGAACCGGGGAGCTGTTTTTT
TRBV6-5	TRBJ2-7	-	-	CASRMTVGAYEQYF	TGTGCCAGCAGAATGACCGTAGGCGCCTACGAGCAGTACTTC
TRBV6-2/TRBV6-3	TRBJ1-2	few	-	CASSYPEGYTF	TGTGCCAGCAGTTACCCAGAAGGCTACACCTTC
TRBV12-3/TRBV12-4	TRBJ1-6	many	-	CASSVQSSGNSPLHF	TGTGCCAGCAGTGTACAGTCTTCGGGCAATTCACCCCTCCACTTT
TRBV5-1	TRBJ1-2	few	-	CASSPRTGYGYTF	TGCGCCAGCAGCCCCCGGACCGGGTATGGCTACACCTTC
TRBV29-1	TRBJ1-2	many	-	CSVGDRYGYTF	TGCAGCGTGGGGGACCGTTATGGCTACACCTTC
TRBV9	TRBJ1-1	few	-	CASSSSGTGAEAFF	TGTGCCAGCAGCTCATCCGGGACCGGCGCTGAAGCTTTCTTT
TRBV6-5	TRBJ2-7	few	-	CASKFRGAREQYF	TGTGCCAGCAAGTTTAGGGGCGCACGGGAGCAGTACTTC
TRBV5-6	TRBJ2-2	-	-	CASSRREAVELFF	TGTGCCAGCAGCCGACGTGAGGCCGTGGAGCTGTTTTTT
TRBV20-1	TRBJ1-4	-	-	CSAGDLGPPEKLFF	TGCAGTGCTGGAGATCTTGGGCCTCCCGAAAAACTGTTTTTT